These 25 T cell receptor beta chains were all obtained from the same sample, sequenced in a study of T cell responses to AZD1222 COVID-19 vaccine. Sequencing used immunoSEQ multiplex PCR; TCRdb keeps in-frame clones, though not all of them. The profile shows 150,000 to 200,000 clones, more than 80% of them singletons. Here the sequenced sample was peripheral blood, taken 28 days after the second dose of the MenACWY control vaccine. Receptor source: an adult who received the MenACWY meningococcal vaccine as a control.

The V and J genes are TRBV19 and TRBJ2-3; tentatively, D is TRBD1 (6 bases). The V gene lost 3 bases and the J gene lost 2 bases, with 9 bases spanning the gap. The CDR3 covers 14 residues. Germline CDR1 LNHDA, CDR2 SQIVND (reference sequence). Here the CDR3 reads CASSIDRTTDTQYF. The DNA for the CDR3 is TGTGCCAGTAGTATTGACAGGACCACAGATACGCAGTATTTT.

The gene calls are TRBV3-1 (or the pseudogene TRBV3-2) and TRBJ2-3; D possibly corresponds to TRBD1 (5 bases). The germline CDR1 and CDR2 sequences are LGHDT and YNNKEL (reference sequence). Trimming removed 4 bases from V and 3 bases from J, with 11 bases in between. The CDR3 is made up of 14 amino acids. This CDR3 reads CASSLPGPTDTQYF. CDR3 in DNA: TGTGCCAGCAGCCTCCCAGGGCCAACAGATACGCAGTATTTT.

The chain couples TRBV7-3 to TRBJ1-2; unclear D gene. Trimming took 5 bases from V and 7 from J, leaving 14 bases between them. Germline CDR1 reads SGHTA; CDR2 reads FQGTGA. CDR3 size: 13 residues. CDR3 residues: CASSQPTGGGYTF. The DNA for the CDR3 is TGTGCCAGCAGCCAGCCAACGGGCGGTGGCTACACCTTC.

This chain links TRBV7-9 with TRBJ2-1; 9 bases line up with TRBD1. The CDR3 has 17 residues. V dropped 4 bases and J dropped 9; count of bases not matched to a gene: 16. Germline values: CDR1 SEHNR, CDR2 FQNEAQ (reference sequence). This chain's CDR3 is CASSSKGWTGEGSEQFF. The DNA of the CDR3 is TGTGCCAGCAGCTCCAAAGGGTGGACAGGGGAAGGGAGTGAGCAGTTCTTC.

The V call is TRBV27, the J call TRBJ1-1; 7 bases are a match to TRBD1. Germline V lookup: CDR1 MNHEY, CDR2 SMNVEV (reference sequence). The ends lost 4 bases at V and 0 bases at J; junction bases unmatched: 14. This CDR3 spans 18 amino acids. Written as DNA, the CDR3 is TGTGCCAGCAGTTCCCCCTTTTTAGGGGGCTCGATGAACACTGAAGCTTTCTTT. This translates into CASSSPFLGGSMNTEAFF.

The CDR3 region is CARSRDTRTNEKLFF. The CDR3 DNA reads as TGTGCCAGAAGCCGGGACACTCGAACTAATGAAAAACTGTTTTTT. The chain employs TRBV5-3 and TRBJ1-4, with a possible D match to TRBD1 (6 bases). TRBV5-3 is classed as an ORF, of uncertain function. The V end lost 4 bases, the J end lost 1 base, and 11 bases lay between the germline ends. The CDR3 runs 15 residues.

This clone has more than one count but fewer than ten. The chain joins TRBV12-3 or TRBV12-4 to TRBJ2-1, with a tentative D call TRBD2 (5 bases). The CDR3 extends over 12 amino acids. The V end lost 5 bases, the J end lost 9 bases, and 11 bases lay between the germline ends. The CDR3 nucleotides are TGTGCCAGCAGTACTAGTGTCGGTGAGCAGTTCTTC. It codes for CASSTSVGEQFF.

CDR3 nucleotides: TGTGCCAGCAGTTTAGGTTTAGACCTGGTGGCTGGGGCCAACGTCCTGACTTTC. Amino acids: CASSLGLDLVAGANVLTF. The rearrangement joins TRBV27 to TRBJ2-6; D uncertain. Trimming took 2 bases from V and 2 from J, leaving 16 bases between them. Germline V gives CDR1 MNHEY, CDR2 SMNVEV (reference sequence). This CDR3 contains 18 residues.

J is TRBJ1-6 and V is TRBV7-9; weak D call: TRBD1 (5 bases). Per germline, CDR1 SEHNR and CDR2 FQNEAQ (reference sequence). The CDR3 runs 15 residues. The ends were cut back, 7 bases at V and 6 bases at J, with 16 bases in the middle. The CDR3 DNA sequence: TGTGCCAGCACCCCGAGTGGAGACAGTAATTCACCCCTCCACTTT. Translated, it gives CASTPSGDSNSPLHF.

The chain has TRBV11-2 and TRBJ1-1; 8 nucleotides match TRBD1. Trimming at V came to 4 bases and at J to 1 base, leaving 2 bases not matched to a gene. Per germline, CDR1 SGHAT and CDR2 FQNNGV. The CDR3 loop spans 14 amino acids. The CDR3 DNA reads as TGTGCCAGCAGCTCGGGGACAGGGAACACTGAAGCTTTCTTT. Amino acids: CASSSGTGNTEAFF.

The gene calls are TRBV30 and TRBJ2-6; D gene unclear. Looked up from germline, CDR1 is GTSNPN and CDR2 is SVGIG (reference sequence). Trimming took off 2 bases at V and 0 bases at J, with 11 bases between the two ends. The CDR3 has 16 residues. The CDR3 protein is CAWSLEVVSGANVLTF. In DNA, the CDR3 is TGTGCCTGGAGTCTCGAAGTAGTCTCTGGGGCCAACGTCCTGACTTTC.

This sequence joins TRBV28 and TRBJ1-5; TRBD1 matches 7 bases. The CDR3 spans 17 residues. With 6 bases clipped from V and 2 bases from J, the junction kept 13 bases outside the gene matches. Germline loops: CDR1 MDHEN, CDR2 SYDVKM. The CDR3 DNA sequence: TGTGCCAGCAGACCCCCCGAGGGGGCGGGAGGCAATCAGCCCCAGCATTTT. It specifies CASRPPEGAGGNQPQHF.

The rearrangement links TRBV5-1 to TRBJ2-5, with D perhaps TRBD1 (6 bases). The V gene lost 4 bases and the J gene lost 5 bases, with 15 bases spanning the gap. CDR1 and CDR2 (germline): SGHRS, YFSETQ. This CDR3 is built from 14 residues. This chain's CDR3 is CASSPGGRGETQYF. As DNA, the CDR3 is TGCGCCAGCAGCCCCGGCGGAAGGGGGGAGACCCAGTACTTC.

The chain links TRBV6-5 to TRBJ1-5; D not resolved. The V gene lost 6 bases and the J gene lost 3 bases, with 9 bases spanning the gap. CDR3 length: 13 amino acids. The germline V gene encodes CDR1 MNHEY and CDR2 SVGAGI. This CDR3 reads CASRQKINQPQHF. CDR3 DNA sequence: TGTGCCAGCAGGCAGAAAATCAATCAGCCCCAGCATTTT.

V gene TRBV25-1 combines with J gene TRBJ1-2; D gene unclear. This CDR3 comprises 14 residues. The germline CDR1 and CDR2 sequences are MGHDK and SYGVNS. Trimming shortened V by 6 bases and J by 3 bases, and 14 bases separated the two germline ends. The DNA of the CDR3 is TGTGCCAGCAGGAGGATGGACGGGGACTATGGCTACACCTTC. It codes for CASRRMDGDYGYTF.

The chain couples TRBV5-1 to TRBJ1-1, with D unclear. There are 14 residues in the CDR3. Per germline, CDR1 SGHRS and CDR2 YFSETQ. Trimming cost V 1 base and J 3 bases, with 10 bases left between them. The CDR3: CASSLLDLDTEAFF. The CDR3, as DNA: TGCGCCAGCAGCTTGCTCGACTTGGACACTGAAGCTTTCTTT.

The chain links TRBV18 to TRBJ1-2, with D perhaps matching TRBD1 (5 bases). Germline V gene lookup returns CDR1 KGHSH and CDR2 LQKENI. V lost 0 bases and J 4 bases, leaving 15 bases between the germline ends. This CDR3 contains 16 residues. CDR3 nucleotides: TGTGCCAGCTCACCACCATTTCGGGGGGTTGGCTATGGCTACACCTTC. Its protein product is CASSPPFRGVGYGYTF. Full variable domain (rest looked up from reference TRBV18 and TRBJ1-2): NAGVMQNPRHLVRRRGQEARLRCSPMKGHSHVYWYRQLPEEGLKFMVYLQKENIIDESGMPKERFSAEFPKEGPSILRIQQVVRGDSAAYFCASSPPFRGVGYGYTFGSGTRLTVV.

V is TRBV10-3 and J is TRBJ1-3; a weak D match, TRBD1 (5 bases). Germline V gene data show CDR1 as ENHRY and CDR2 as SYGVKD. The V end was cut by 6 bases, the J end by 10 bases, with 16 bases between. CDR3 length: 13 residues. The CDR3 region is CAISIGDLRTIYF. The CDR3 DNA is TGTGCCATCAGCATAGGGGACCTACGGACCATATATTTT.

V and J are TRBV25-1 and TRBJ2-4; 10 bases agree with TRBD1. The V and J ends lost 6 bases and 8 bases, in that order; junction bases with no gene match: 10. Germline-derived CDR1 and CDR2 are MGHDK and SYGVNS. The CDR3 runs 15 residues. CDR3 sequence: CASSYRDRGGDIQYF. The CDR3 coding sequence is TGTGCCAGCAGCTATAGGGACAGGGGAGGGGACATTCAGTACTTC.

J is TRBJ2-7 and V is TRBV28; 8 positions agree with TRBD2. The CDR3 is 15 amino acids. V lost 5 bases to trimming and J lost 0 bases; unmatched junction nucleotides: 6. Germline CDR1 reads MDHEN; CDR2 reads SYDVKM. The CDR3 spells CASSTLSGTSYEQYF. The CDR3 DNA reads TGTGCCAGCAGTACCCTTAGCGGGACCTCCTACGAGCAGTACTTC.

This chain connects TRBV7-2 to TRBJ2-7; D gene ambiguous. Trimming pared 3 bases from V and 5 bases from J, leaving 11 bases between. The CDR3 has 13 amino acids. Germline CDR1 SGHTA, CDR2 FQGNSA. The CDR3: CASSLATVHEQYF. The CDR3 DNA reads as TGTGCCAGCAGCTTGGCTACCGTCCACGAGCAGTACTTC. Variable domain in full (rest from reference TRBV7-2 and TRBJ2-7): GAGVSQSPSNKVTEKGKDVELRCDPISGHTALYWYRQSLGQGLEFLIYFQGNSAPDKSGLPSDRFSAERTGGSVSTLTIQRTQQEDSAVYLCASSLATVHEQYFGPGTRLTVT.

The rearrangement uses TRBV7-2 and TRBJ2-3; 10 bases agree with TRBD2. V lost 2 bases to trimming and J lost 1 base; unmatched junction nucleotides: 6. The germline gives CDR1 SGHTA, CDR2 FQGNSA. The CDR3 has 17 residues. For the CDR3, the DNA is TGTGCCAGCAGCTTACAGTCCGGGACTAGCGGCACAGATACGCAGTATTTT. Its translation is CASSLQSGTSGTDTQYF.

The gene calls are TRBV28 and TRBJ1-2; D is perhaps TRBD1 (6 bases). Germline V CDR1 and CDR2: MDHEN, SYDVKM. This CDR3 spans 13 amino acids. The CDR3 protein is CVPREGGDYGYTF. The CDR3 DNA sequence: TGTGTCCCTAGGGAGGGGGGGGACTATGGCTACACCTTC.

The chain combines TRBV7-8 with TRBJ1-3, with D maybe TRBD1 (5 bases). The CDR3 is 14 residues long. Germline V lookup: CDR1 SGHVS, CDR2 FQNEAQ. V lost 1 base, J lost 2 bases, and 6 bases lay in between. CDR3 in amino acids: CASSLGGAGNTIYF. The CDR3 DNA reads as TGTGCCAGCAGCTTAGGGGGGGCTGGAAACACCATATATTTT.

The chain recombines TRBV2 with TRBJ2-3; 8 bases are a match to TRBD2. Looked up from germline, CDR1 is SNHLY and CDR2 is FYNNEI. The CDR3 runs to 15 residues. Germline trimming cut 1 base from V and 2 bases from J; bases unmatched to any gene: 2. The DNA for the CDR3 is TGTGCCAGCAGTGAAGACGGGAGGGCCACAGATACGCAGTATTTT. Translating it yields CASSEDGRATDTQYF.